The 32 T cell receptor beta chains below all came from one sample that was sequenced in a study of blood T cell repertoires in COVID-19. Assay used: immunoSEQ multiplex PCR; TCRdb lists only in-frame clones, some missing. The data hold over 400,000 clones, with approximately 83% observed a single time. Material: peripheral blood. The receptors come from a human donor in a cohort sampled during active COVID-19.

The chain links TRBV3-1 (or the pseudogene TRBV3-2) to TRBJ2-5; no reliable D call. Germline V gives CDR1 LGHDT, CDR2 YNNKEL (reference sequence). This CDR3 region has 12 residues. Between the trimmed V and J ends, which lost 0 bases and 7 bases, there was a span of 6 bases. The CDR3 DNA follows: TGTGCCAGCAGCCAAGATAGAGGGACCCAGTACTTC. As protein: CASSQDRGTQYF.

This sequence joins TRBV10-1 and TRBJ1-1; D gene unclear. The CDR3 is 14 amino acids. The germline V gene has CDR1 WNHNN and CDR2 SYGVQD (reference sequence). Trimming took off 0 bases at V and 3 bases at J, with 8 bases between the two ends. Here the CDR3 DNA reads TGCGCCAGCAGTGAGTCGCGGGCGGACACTGAAGCTTTCTTT. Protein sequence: CASSESRADTEAFF.

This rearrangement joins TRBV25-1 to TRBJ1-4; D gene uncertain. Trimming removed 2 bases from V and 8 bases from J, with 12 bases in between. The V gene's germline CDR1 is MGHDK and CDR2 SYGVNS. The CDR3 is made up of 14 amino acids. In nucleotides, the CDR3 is TGTGCCAGCAGTGAAACCCACTCGCGGGAAAAACTGTTTTTT. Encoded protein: CASSETHSREKLFF.

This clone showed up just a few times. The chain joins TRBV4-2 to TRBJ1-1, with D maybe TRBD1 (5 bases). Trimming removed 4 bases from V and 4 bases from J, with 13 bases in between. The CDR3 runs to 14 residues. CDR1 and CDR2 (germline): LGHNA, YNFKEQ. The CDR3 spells CASSPGGSGTEAFF. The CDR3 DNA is TGTGCCAGCAGCCCGGGGGGTTCTGGCACTGAAGCTTTCTTT.

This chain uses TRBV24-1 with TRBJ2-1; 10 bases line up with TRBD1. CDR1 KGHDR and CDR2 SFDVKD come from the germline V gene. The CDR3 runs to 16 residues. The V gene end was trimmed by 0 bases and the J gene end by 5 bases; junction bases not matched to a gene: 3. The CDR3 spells CATSDLKGQGNNEQFF. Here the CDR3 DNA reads TGTGCCACCAGTGATTTGAAGGGACAGGGGAACAATGAGCAGTTCTTC.

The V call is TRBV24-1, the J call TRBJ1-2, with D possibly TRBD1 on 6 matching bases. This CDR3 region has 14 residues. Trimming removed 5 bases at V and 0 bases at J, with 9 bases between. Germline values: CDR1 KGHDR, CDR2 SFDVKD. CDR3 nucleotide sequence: TGTGCCACCAGTGGACAGGATACTAACTATGGCTACACCTTC. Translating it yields CATSGQDTNYGYTF.

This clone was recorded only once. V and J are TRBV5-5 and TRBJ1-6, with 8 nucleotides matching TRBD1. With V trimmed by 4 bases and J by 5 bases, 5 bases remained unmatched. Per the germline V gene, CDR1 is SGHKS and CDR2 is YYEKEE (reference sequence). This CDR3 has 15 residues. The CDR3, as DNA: TGTGCCAGCAGCGGGGGACAGGCGGATAATTCACCCCTCCACTTT. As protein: CASSGGQADNSPLHF.

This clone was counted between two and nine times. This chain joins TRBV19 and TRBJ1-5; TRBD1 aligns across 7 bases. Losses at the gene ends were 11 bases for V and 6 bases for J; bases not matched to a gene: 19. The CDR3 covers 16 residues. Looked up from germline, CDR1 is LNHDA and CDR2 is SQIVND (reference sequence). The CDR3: CAASGGLYRGPQPQHF. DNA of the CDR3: TGTGCCGCCTCAGGGGGACTTTACAGGGGACCTCAGCCCCAGCATTTT.

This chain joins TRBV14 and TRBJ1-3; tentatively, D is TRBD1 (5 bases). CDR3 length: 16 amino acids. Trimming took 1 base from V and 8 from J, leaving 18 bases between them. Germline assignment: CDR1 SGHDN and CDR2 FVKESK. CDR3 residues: CASSQVRRGARDTIYF. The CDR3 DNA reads TGTGCCAGCAGCCAAGTTCGAAGGGGTGCCAGGGACACCATATATTTT.

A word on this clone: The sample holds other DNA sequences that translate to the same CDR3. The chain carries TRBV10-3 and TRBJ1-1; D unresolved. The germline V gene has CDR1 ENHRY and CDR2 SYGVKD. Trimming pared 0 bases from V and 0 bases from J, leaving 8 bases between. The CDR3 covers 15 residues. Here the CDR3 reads CAISESAGLNTEAFF. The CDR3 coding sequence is TGTGCCATCAGTGAGTCGGCAGGTTTGAACACTGAAGCTTTCTTT.

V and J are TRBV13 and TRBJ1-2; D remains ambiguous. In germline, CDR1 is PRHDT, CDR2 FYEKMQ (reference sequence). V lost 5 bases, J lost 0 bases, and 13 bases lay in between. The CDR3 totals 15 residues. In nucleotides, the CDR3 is TGTGCCAGCAGCGCCTTTTGGAGGGCTAACTATGGCTACACCTTC. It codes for CASSAFWRANYGYTF.

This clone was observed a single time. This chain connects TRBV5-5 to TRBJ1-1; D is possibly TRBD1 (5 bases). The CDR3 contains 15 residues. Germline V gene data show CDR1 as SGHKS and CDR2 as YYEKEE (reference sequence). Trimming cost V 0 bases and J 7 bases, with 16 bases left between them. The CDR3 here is CASSLEGGRASEAFF. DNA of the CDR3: TGTGCCAGCAGCTTGGAGGGCGGCAGGGCGAGTGAAGCTTTCTTT.

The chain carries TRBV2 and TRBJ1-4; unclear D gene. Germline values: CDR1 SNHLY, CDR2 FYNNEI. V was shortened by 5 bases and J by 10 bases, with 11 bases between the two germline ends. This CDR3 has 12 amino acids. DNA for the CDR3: TGTGCCAGCAGTCCACCCCCCGGAAAACTGTTTTTT. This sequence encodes CASSPPPGKLFF.

The CDR3 sequence is CASSLTGTSGVGELFF. CDR3 sequence (DNA): TGTGCCAGCAGTCTGACCGGGACTAGCGGGGTGGGGGAGCTGTTTTTT. The genes are TRBV5-6 and TRBJ2-2; TRBD2 aligns across 13 bases. Germline V gene data show CDR1 as SGHDT and CDR2 as YYEEEE. Trimming cost V 5 bases and J 8 bases; bases outside gene matches: 9. The CDR3 length is 16 residues.

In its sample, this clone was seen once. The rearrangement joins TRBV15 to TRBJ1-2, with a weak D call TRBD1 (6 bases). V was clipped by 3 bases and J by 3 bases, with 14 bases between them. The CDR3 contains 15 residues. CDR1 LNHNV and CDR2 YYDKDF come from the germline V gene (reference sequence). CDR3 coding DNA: TGTGCCACCAGCAGGGGGGGCCGGGGGGACTATGGCTACACCTTC. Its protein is CATSRGGRGDYGYTF.

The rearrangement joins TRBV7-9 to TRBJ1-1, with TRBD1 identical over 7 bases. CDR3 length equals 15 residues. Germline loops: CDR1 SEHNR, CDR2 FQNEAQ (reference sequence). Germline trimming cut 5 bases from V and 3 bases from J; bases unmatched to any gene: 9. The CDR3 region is CASSVRQGADTEAFF. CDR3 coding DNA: TGTGCCAGCAGCGTAAGACAGGGAGCGGACACTGAAGCTTTCTTT.

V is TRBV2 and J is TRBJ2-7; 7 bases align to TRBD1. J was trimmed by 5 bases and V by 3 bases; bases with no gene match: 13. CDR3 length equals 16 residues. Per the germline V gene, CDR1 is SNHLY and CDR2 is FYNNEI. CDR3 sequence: CASSEGYRGLNNEQYF. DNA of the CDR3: TGTGCCAGCAGTGAGGGATACAGGGGATTGAATAACGAGCAGTACTTC.

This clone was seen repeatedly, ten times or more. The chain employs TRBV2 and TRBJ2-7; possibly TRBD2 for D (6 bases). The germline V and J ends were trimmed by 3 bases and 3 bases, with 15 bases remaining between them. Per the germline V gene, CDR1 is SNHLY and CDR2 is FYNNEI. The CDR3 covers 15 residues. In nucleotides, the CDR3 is TGTGCCAGCAGTGAGCGTCCGGGAGAGTTCTACGAGCAGTACTTC. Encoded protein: CASSERPGEFYEQYF. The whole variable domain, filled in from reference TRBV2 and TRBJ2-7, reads EPEVTQTPSHQVTQMGQEVILRCVPISNHLYFYWYRQILGQKVEFLVSFYNNEISEKSEIFDDQFSVERPDGSNFTLKIRSTKLEDSAMYFCASSERPGEFYEQYFGPGTRLTVT.

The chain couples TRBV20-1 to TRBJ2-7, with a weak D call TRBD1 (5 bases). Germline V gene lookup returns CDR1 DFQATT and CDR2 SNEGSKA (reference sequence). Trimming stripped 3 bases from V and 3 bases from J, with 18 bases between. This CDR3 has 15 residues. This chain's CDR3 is CSASYGHQNNYEQYF. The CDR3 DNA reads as TGCAGTGCTAGTTACGGACACCAAAATAACTACGAGCAGTACTTC.

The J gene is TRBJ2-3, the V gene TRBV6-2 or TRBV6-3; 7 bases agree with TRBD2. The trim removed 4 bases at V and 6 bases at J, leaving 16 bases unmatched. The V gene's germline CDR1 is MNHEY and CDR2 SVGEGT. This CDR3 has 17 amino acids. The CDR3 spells CASSSELGGRERDTQYF. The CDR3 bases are TGTGCCAGCAGTTCCGAACTGGGAGGGAGAGAGAGGGATACGCAGTATTTT.

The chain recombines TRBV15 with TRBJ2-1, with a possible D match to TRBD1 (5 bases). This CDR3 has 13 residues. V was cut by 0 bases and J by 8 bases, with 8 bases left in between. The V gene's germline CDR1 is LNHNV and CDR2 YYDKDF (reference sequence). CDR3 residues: CATSRDLGDEQFF. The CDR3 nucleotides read TGTGCCACCAGCAGAGATCTAGGGGATGAGCAGTTCTTC.

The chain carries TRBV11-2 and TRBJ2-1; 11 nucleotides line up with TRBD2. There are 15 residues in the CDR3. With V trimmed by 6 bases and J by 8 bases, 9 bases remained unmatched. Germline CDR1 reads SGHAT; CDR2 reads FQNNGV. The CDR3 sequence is CASSFLSGRADEQFF. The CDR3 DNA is TGTGCCAGCAGTTTCCTTAGCGGGAGGGCCGATGAGCAGTTCTTC.

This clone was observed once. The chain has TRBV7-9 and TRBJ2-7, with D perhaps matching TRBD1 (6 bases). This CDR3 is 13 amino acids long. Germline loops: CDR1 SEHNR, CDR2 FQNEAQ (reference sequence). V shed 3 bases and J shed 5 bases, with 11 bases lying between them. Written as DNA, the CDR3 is TGTGCCAGCAGCTTGGACACAGGGCACGAGCAGTACTTC. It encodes CASSLDTGHEQYF.

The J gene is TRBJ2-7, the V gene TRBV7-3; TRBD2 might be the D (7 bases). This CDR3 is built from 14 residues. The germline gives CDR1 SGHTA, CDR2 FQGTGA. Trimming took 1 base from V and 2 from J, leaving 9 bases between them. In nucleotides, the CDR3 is TGTGCCAGCAGCTTAATGCGGGGGCCCTACGAGCAGTACTTC. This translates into CASSLMRGPYEQYF.

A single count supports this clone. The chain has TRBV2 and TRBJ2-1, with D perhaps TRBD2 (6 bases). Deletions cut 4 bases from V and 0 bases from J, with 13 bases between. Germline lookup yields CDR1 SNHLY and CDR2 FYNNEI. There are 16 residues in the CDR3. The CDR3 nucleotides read TGTGCCAGCAGTGCGGGGGACGGAAGCTCCTACAATGAGCAGTTCTTC. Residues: CASSAGDGSSYNEQFF. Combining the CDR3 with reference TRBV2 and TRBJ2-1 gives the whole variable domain EPEVTQTPSHQVTQMGQEVILRCVPISNHLYFYWYRQILGQKVEFLVSFYNNEISEKSEIFDDQFSVERPDGSNFTLKIRSTKLEDSAMYFCASSAGDGSSYNEQFFGPGTRLTVL.

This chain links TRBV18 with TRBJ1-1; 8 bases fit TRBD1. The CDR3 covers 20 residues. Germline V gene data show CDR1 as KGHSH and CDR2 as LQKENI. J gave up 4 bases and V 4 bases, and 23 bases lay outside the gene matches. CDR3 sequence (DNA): TGTGCCAGCTCACTTCTATCGCAGGGGGCCCTATTAGGTGGGGGCACTGAAGCTTTCTTT. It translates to CASSLLSQGALLGGGTEAFF. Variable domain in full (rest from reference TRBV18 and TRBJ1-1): NAGVMQNPRHLVRRRGQEARLRCSPMKGHSHVYWYRQLPEEGLKFMVYLQKENIIDESGMPKERFSAEFPKEGPSILRIQQVVRGDSAAYFCASSLLSQGALLGGGTEAFFGQGTRLTVV.

The CDR3 is CASSPTGWRSYEQYF. In DNA form, the CDR3 reads TGTGCCAGCAGTCCAACAGGGTGGCGGTCCTACGAGCAGTACTTC. This chain joins TRBV27 and TRBJ2-7; tentative D call: TRBD1 (6 bases). Germline V gene lookup returns CDR1 MNHEY and CDR2 SMNVEV (reference sequence). V lost 5 bases to trimming and J lost 1 base, with 15 bases between them. The CDR3 consists of 15 residues.

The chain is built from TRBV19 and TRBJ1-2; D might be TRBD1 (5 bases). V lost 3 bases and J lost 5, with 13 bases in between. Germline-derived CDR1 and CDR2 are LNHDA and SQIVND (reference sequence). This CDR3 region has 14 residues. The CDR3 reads CASSIRTSLYGYTF. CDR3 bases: TGTGCCAGTAGTATTCGGACATCCCTGTATGGCTACACCTTC.

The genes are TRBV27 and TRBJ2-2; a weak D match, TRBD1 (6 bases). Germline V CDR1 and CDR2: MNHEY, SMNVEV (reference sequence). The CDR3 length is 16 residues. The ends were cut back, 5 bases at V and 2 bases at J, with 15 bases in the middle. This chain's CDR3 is CASSPRDNGNTGELFF. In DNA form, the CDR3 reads TGTGCCAGCAGTCCCCGGGACAACGGAAACACCGGGGAGCTGTTTTTT.

Here the CDR3 reads CASSPRGTSVSYEQYF. The DNA of the CDR3 is TGTGCCAGCAGCCCCCGAGGGACTAGCGTTTCCTACGAGCAGTACTTC. The J gene is TRBJ2-7, the V gene TRBV7-2; TRBD2 agrees at 10 bases. Per the germline V gene, CDR1 is SGHTA and CDR2 is FQGNSA. The CDR3 consists of 16 residues. With V trimmed by 5 bases and J by 1 base, 8 bases remained unmatched.

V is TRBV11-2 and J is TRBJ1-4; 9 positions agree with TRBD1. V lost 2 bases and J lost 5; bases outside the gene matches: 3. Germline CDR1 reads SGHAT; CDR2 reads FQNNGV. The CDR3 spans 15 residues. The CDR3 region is CASSLRGTGNEKLFF. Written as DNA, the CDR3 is TGTGCCAGCAGCTTACGCGGGACAGGGAATGAAAAACTGTTTTTT.

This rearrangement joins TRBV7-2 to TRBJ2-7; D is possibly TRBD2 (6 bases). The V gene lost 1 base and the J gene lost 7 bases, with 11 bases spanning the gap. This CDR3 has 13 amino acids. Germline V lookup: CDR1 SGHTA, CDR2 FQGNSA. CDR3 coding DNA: TGTGCCAGCAGCTTAGAGCTAGCGTTGGAGCAGTACTTC. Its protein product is CASSLELALEQYF.